This T cell receptor beta chain was identified during a study of OX40 agonist ivuxolimab in advanced cancers. Background on the study: Partial responses were achieved by three patients, one with hepatocellular carcinoma and two with cutaneous melanoma. Overall study results and limits: Fewer expanded clones were found on average in CD4+ than in CD8+ T cells. Both blood CD4+ and CD8+ T cells showed clonal growth by week 6 at 0.1 to 3.0 mg/kg. In the 0.1-3.0 mg/kg groups, partial responders showed among the lowest expansion.

This CDR3 has 13 amino acids. The germline CDR1 and CDR2 sequences are LNHDA and SQIVND (reference sequence). Trimming pared 2 bases from V and 11 bases from J, leaving 13 bases between. Clones were read by immunoSEQ multiplex PCR, and TCRdb kept only the in-frame ones, dropping some. The sample has 70,000 to 80,000 clones, around nine tenths seen once; the top ten hold under 0.4%. About this clone: Its antigen is still unknown.

The sequence derives from an adult with an advanced solid tumor such as melanoma, head and neck, liver or kidney cancer. Sequencing was performed on CD4+ or CD8+ T cells sorted from blood, taken in a trial of the OX40 agonist ivuxolimab. The chain combines TRBV19 with TRBJ2-1, with D maybe TRBD2 (6 bases). The CDR3 spells CASSISPSEKQFF. CDR3 DNA: TGTGCCAGTAGTATATCACCTAGCGAGAAGCAGTTCTTC.